A single sample gave rise to the 28 T cell receptor beta chains below, sequenced in a study of cytomegalovirus exposure and HLA in healthy donors. The PCR made use of 60 Vbeta and 13 Jbeta primers. Some clones are missing from TCRdb's copy, which holds only in-frame ones; the method was immunoSEQ multiplex PCR. Among some 120,000 clones, less than 85% were seen once, and the ten largest hold about 2.5%. Material: PBMCs. These receptors were obtained from a man in his thirties or forties in good health and CMV-seronegative.

This chain connects TRBV7-6 to TRBJ2-7; a possible D gene is TRBD2 (7 bases). Deletions cut 5 bases from V and 0 bases from J, with 11 bases between. This CDR3 spans 14 amino acids. The germline CDR1 and CDR2 sequences are SGHVS and FNYEAQ. The CDR3 spells CASSEGGGSYEQYF. In DNA, the CDR3 is TGTGCCAGCAGCGAGGGAGGGGGCTCCTACGAGCAGTACTTC. Together with reference TRBV7-6 and TRBJ2-7, the CDR3 gives the full variable domain: GAGVSQSPRYKVTKRGQDVALRCDPISGHVSLYWYRQALGQGPEFLTYFNYEAQQDKSGLPNDRFSAERPEGSISTLTIQRTEQRDSAMYRCASSEGGGSYEQYFGPGTRLTVT.

The chain has TRBV7-3 and TRBJ2-1; 14 bases match TRBD2. V lost 5 bases and J lost 7; bases outside the gene matches: 4. Germline V gene data show CDR1 as SGHTA and CDR2 as FQGTGA. This CDR3 spans 15 amino acids. The CDR3 loop reads CASSHGTSGSNEQFF. Written as DNA, the CDR3 is TGTGCCAGCAGCCATGGGACTAGCGGGAGTAATGAGCAGTTCTTC.

The rearrangement joins TRBV28 to TRBJ2-7, with a tentative D call TRBD1 (8 bases). There are 15 residues in the CDR3. CDR1 MDHEN and CDR2 SYDVKM come from the germline V gene. V dropped 7 bases and J dropped 0 bases, with 16 bases sitting between them. The CDR3 nucleotides read TGTGCCAGCACGCCCGGGGGGACAGGCTCCTACGAGCAGTACTTC. Encoded protein: CASTPGGTGSYEQYF. The entire variable domain, with the rest obtained from reference TRBV28 and TRBJ2-7, is as follows: DVKVTQSSRYLVKRTGEKVFLECVQDMDHENMFWYRQDPGLGLRLIYFSYDVKMKEKGDIPEGYSVSREKKERFSLILESASTNQTSMYLCASTPGGTGSYEQYFGPGTRLTVT.

The J gene is TRBJ1-5, the V gene TRBV29-1; weak D call: TRBD1 (5 bases). Trimming removed 3 bases at V and 3 bases at J, with 12 bases between. This CDR3 is 14 amino acids long. CDR1 is SQVTM, CDR2 ANQGSEA, per germline. The CDR3 region is CSVELEGYNQPQHF. CDR3 nucleotide sequence: TGCAGCGTTGAGCTGGAGGGGTACAATCAGCCCCAGCATTTT. The variable domain in full, completed from reference TRBV29-1 and TRBJ1-5, reads SAVISQKPSRDICQRGTSLTIQCQVDSQVTMMFWYRQQPGQSLTLIATANQGSEATYESGFVIDKFPISRPNLTFSTLTVSNMSPEDSSIYLCSVELEGYNQPQHFGDGTRLSIL.

CDR3 coding DNA: TGCGCCAGCAGTGCCACACAGGGGATTAACACAGATACGCAGTATTTT. It codes for CASSATQGINTDTQYF. The chain employs TRBV10-1 and TRBJ2-3; 7 bases fit TRBD1. This CDR3 is built from 16 residues. Germline loops: CDR1 WNHNN, CDR2 SYGVQD (reference sequence). With V trimmed by 4 bases and J by 2 bases, 9 bases remained unmatched.

The V gene is TRBV2, the J gene TRBJ2-1; 11 nucleotides align to TRBD2. CDR3 size: 14 residues. Trimming at V came to 6 bases and at J to 4 bases, leaving 2 bases not matched to a gene. Germline V CDR1 and CDR2: SNHLY, FYNNEI. The CDR3 here is CASRGTSGYNEQFF. The CDR3 DNA reads TGTGCCAGCAGGGGGACTAGCGGATACAATGAGCAGTTCTTC.

The chain joins TRBV9 to TRBJ2-1; weak D call: TRBD2 (5 bases). The CDR3 is made up of 14 amino acids. Between the trimmed V and J ends, which lost 1 base and 5 bases, there was a span of 10 bases. Germline V CDR1 and CDR2: SGDLS, YYNGEE. Written as DNA, the CDR3 is TGTGCCAGCAGCGTACAGGACTTTGACAATGAGCAGTTCTTC. Translation gives CASSVQDFDNEQFF.

The chain links TRBV6-5 to TRBJ1-2; possible D gene TRBD1, 5 bases. The germline V and J ends were trimmed by 4 bases and 6 bases, with 9 bases remaining between them. Germline V gene sequence: CDR1 MNHEY, CDR2 SVGAGI. The CDR3 contains 12 residues. The CDR3 loop is CASSLRGNGYTF. The CDR3 DNA sequence: TGTGCCAGCAGTTTAAGGGGTAATGGCTACACCTTC.

The J gene is TRBJ2-3, the V gene TRBV15, with 10 nucleotides matching TRBD2. The V gene's germline CDR1 is LNHNV and CDR2 YYDKDF (reference sequence). V shed 1 base, J shed 5 bases, and the junction held 3 bases outside the gene matches. The CDR3 contains 15 residues. CDR3: CATSRVLAGRDTQYF. In nucleotides, the CDR3 is TGTGCCACCAGCAGAGTACTAGCGGGAAGAGATACGCAGTATTTT.

The V call is TRBV5-6, the J call TRBJ2-1; D unresolved. The CDR3 runs to 17 residues. Germline V gene sequence: CDR1 SGHDT, CDR2 YYEEEE. Trimming cost V 1 base and J 0 bases, with 14 bases left between them. CDR3 sequence: CASSLTTSWSSYNEQFF. The CDR3 DNA reads TGTGCCAGCAGCTTGACAACATCTTGGAGCTCCTACAATGAGCAGTTCTTC.

The rearrangement joins TRBV28 to TRBJ2-3, with 7 bases fitting TRBD1. This CDR3 region has 15 residues. The junction had 7 bases not matched to a gene; V was cut back by 3 bases and J by 4 bases. The germline CDR1 and CDR2 sequences are MDHEN and SYDVKM. CDR3 loop: CASSLEPGQPDTQYF. CDR3 DNA sequence: TGTGCCAGCAGTTTGGAACCGGGACAGCCAGATACGCAGTATTTT.

This chain connects TRBV2 to TRBJ2-5; 7 bases fit TRBD2. The CDR3 runs 13 residues. Germline CDR1 SNHLY, CDR2 FYNNEI. V gave up 6 bases and J gave up 4 bases; unmatched junction bases: 5. The CDR3 spells CASRWGGLETQYF. In DNA, the CDR3 is TGTGCCAGCAGGTGGGGGGGGTTAGAGACCCAGTACTTC.

V and J are TRBV11-3 and TRBJ2-7, with 7 bases matching TRBD2. The CDR3 is 16 residues long. Trimming took 5 bases from V and 0 from J; bases not matched to a gene: 10. Germline lookup yields CDR1 SGHNT and CDR2 YENEEA. In DNA form, the CDR3 reads TGTGCCAGCAGCGCACGACTAGCCGAAAGCTCCTACGAGCAGTACTTC. Translating it yields CASSARLAESSYEQYF.

The rearrangement joins TRBV29-1 to TRBJ1-2; 9 bases align to TRBD1. V was pared by 7 bases and J by 3 bases, with 9 bases of the junction left unmatched. CDR1 and CDR2 from the germline V gene are SQVTM and ANQGSEA. This CDR3 region has 14 residues. Here the CDR3 reads CSEQQTGGDYGYTF. The CDR3 DNA reads TGCAGCGAACAGCAGACAGGGGGGGACTATGGCTACACCTTC. The full variable domain, with the rest looked up from reference TRBV29-1 and TRBJ1-2, is SAVISQKPSRDICQRGTSLTIQCQVDSQVTMMFWYRQQPGQSLTLIATANQGSEATYESGFVIDKFPISRPNLTFSTLTVSNMSPEDSSIYLCSEQQTGGDYGYTFGSGTRLTVV.

Turning to this clone: Other DNA sequences of this sample code for an identical CDR3. The CDR3 reads CASSLRLAGGYNEQFF. The CDR3 DNA follows: TGCGCCAGCAGCCTACGACTAGCGGGAGGCTACAATGAGCAGTTCTTC. The rearrangement uses TRBV4-3 and TRBJ2-1, with TRBD2 matching 13 bases. V was pared by 4 bases and J by 3 bases, with 3 bases of the junction left unmatched. The germline V gene has CDR1 LGHNA and CDR2 YSLEER. The CDR3 is made up of 16 amino acids.

DNA for the CDR3: TGTGCCATCAGTGAGGGGACTGCCACGGCGGCCCAGTACTTC. This translates into CAISEGTATAAQYF. V gene TRBV10-3 combines with J gene TRBJ2-5; a possible D gene is TRBD2 (6 bases). This CDR3 is built from 14 residues. V gave up 2 bases and J gave up 9 bases, with 16 bases separating them. From germline, CDR1 is ENHRY and CDR2 SYGVKD.

This chain links TRBV7-2 with TRBJ1-2; 8 bases align to TRBD1. Trimming took 2 bases from V and 5 from J; bases not matched to a gene: 13. CDR1 is SGHTA, CDR2 FQGNSA, per germline. The CDR3 is 17 residues long. The CDR3, as DNA: TGTGCCAGCAGCTTACGGCCCGACAGGGGCGGGTCATATGGCTACACCTTC. It translates to CASSLRPDRGGSYGYTF. Full variable domain (missing parts from reference TRBV7-2 and TRBJ1-2): GAGVSQSPSNKVTEKGKDVELRCDPISGHTALYWYRQSLGQGLEFLIYFQGNSAPDKSGLPSDRFSAERTGGSVSTLTIQRTQQEDSAVYLCASSLRPDRGGSYGYTFGSGTRLTVV.

This rearrangement joins TRBV6-5 to TRBJ1-5; 8 nucleotides match TRBD1. The CDR3 sequence is 14 residues long. V trimming: 3 bases; J trimming: 6 bases; junction bases outside the gene matches: 4. Germline V gene sequence: CDR1 MNHEY, CDR2 SVGAGI. CDR3 sequence: CASSYGQGGQPQHF. In DNA form, the CDR3 reads TGTGCCAGCAGTTATGGACAGGGTGGTCAGCCCCAGCATTTT.

The chain has TRBV27 and TRBJ2-7; TRBD2 agrees at 7 bases. Germline V gene sequence: CDR1 MNHEY, CDR2 SMNVEV (reference sequence). J gave up 3 bases and V 2 bases, and 1 base lay outside the gene matches. This CDR3 is 13 amino acids long. The CDR3 region has the DNA TGTGCCAGCAGTTTAGGGGGGGGCTACGAGCAGTACTTC. Its protein is CASSLGGGYEQYF.

This clone was found a few times. J is TRBJ2-1 and V is TRBV4-1; 15 bases fit TRBD2. V lost 2 bases to trimming and J lost 8 bases; unmatched junction nucleotides: 7. The length of the CDR3 is 17 residues. Germline CDR1 reads MGHRA; CDR2 reads YSYEKL. The CDR3 here is CASSQLGLAGGPDEQFF. CDR3 nucleotide sequence: TGCGCCAGCAGCCAACTAGGACTAGCGGGAGGGCCGGATGAGCAGTTCTTC.

V usage is TRBV2 and J usage is TRBJ2-3, with TRBD2 identical over 7 bases. The CDR3 runs 18 residues. Germline values: CDR1 SNHLY, CDR2 FYNNEI. V gave up 3 bases and J gave up 2 bases; unmatched junction bases: 14. The CDR3 reads CASSDLEMTSRDTDTQYF. CDR3 DNA: TGTGCCAGCAGTGATCTGGAAATGACTAGCAGGGACACAGATACGCAGTATTTT.

The J gene is TRBJ2-7, the V gene TRBV2; D is unresolved. The CDR3 sequence is 14 residues long. Trimming removed 4 bases at V and 0 bases at J, with 10 bases between. Germline V gene lookup returns CDR1 SNHLY and CDR2 FYNNEI. The CDR3 spells CASSAELLSYEQYF. The CDR3 nucleotides read TGTGCCAGCAGTGCGGAGCTCCTCTCCTACGAGCAGTACTTC. Complete variable domain (other parts from reference TRBV2 and TRBJ2-7): EPEVTQTPSHQVTQMGQEVILRCVPISNHLYFYWYRQILGQKVEFLVSFYNNEISEKSEIFDDQFSVERPDGSNFTLKIRSTKLEDSAMYFCASSAELLSYEQYFGPGTRLTVT.

The chain combines TRBV19 with TRBJ1-2; 9 nucleotides line up with TRBD1. Per germline, CDR1 LNHDA and CDR2 SQIVND (reference sequence). The CDR3 spans 16 residues. V dropped 3 bases and J dropped 2; count of bases not matched to a gene: 7. The CDR3 nucleotides are TGTGCCAGTAGTATCTGGACAGGGGCTTCAAACTATGGCTACACCTTC. Protein product: CASSIWTGASNYGYTF.

A single count supports this clone. The chain has TRBV2 and TRBJ2-7, with TRBD2 matching over 14 bases. Germline CDR1 is SNHLY and CDR2 is FYNNEI. With 6 bases clipped from V and 3 bases from J, the junction kept 4 bases outside the gene matches. The CDR3 extends over 15 amino acids. The CDR3 loop reads CASRTGTSGGYEQYF. CDR3 in DNA: TGTGCCAGCAGGACCGGGACTAGCGGGGGCTACGAGCAGTACTTC.

This clone was seen more than once but under ten times. This chain connects TRBV6-5 to TRBJ1-4, with TRBD1 matching over 11 bases. The CDR3 length is 15 residues. From germline, CDR1 is MNHEY and CDR2 SVGAGI. The J segment lost 5 bases and the V segment lost 6 bases, leaving 5 bases of the junction unmatched. This CDR3 is CASSRTGGRNEKLFF. CDR3 nucleotide sequence: TGTGCCAGCAGCAGGACAGGGGGCCGGAATGAAAAACTGTTTTTT.

V usage is TRBV5-6 and J usage is TRBJ2-6, with a possible D match to TRBD2 (5 bases). V lost 2 bases, J lost 2 bases, and 5 bases lay in between. The CDR3 totals 14 residues. Germline CDR1 reads SGHDT; CDR2 reads YYEEEE. CDR3 nucleotides: TGTGCCAGCAGCTTCGGGGCTGGGGCCAACGTCCTGACTTTC. Protein: CASSFGAGANVLTF.

V is TRBV28 and J is TRBJ2-7; the match to TRBD2 covers 10 bases. The CDR3 has 14 residues. Per germline, CDR1 MDHEN and CDR2 SYDVKM. With V trimmed by 8 bases and J by 3 bases, 7 bases remained unmatched. The CDR3 protein is CASRPSGRRYEQYF. In DNA form, the CDR3 reads TGTGCCAGCCGTCCTAGCGGGAGACGCTACGAGCAGTACTTC.

The chain combines TRBV13 with TRBJ2-1; no clear D gene. The CDR3 contains 13 residues. Germline assignment: CDR1 PRHDT and CDR2 FYEKMQ (reference sequence). The germline V and J ends were trimmed by 2 bases and 7 bases, with 9 bases remaining between them. The CDR3 protein is CASSLQRYNEQFF. The CDR3, as DNA: TGTGCCAGCAGCTTACAGCGTTATAATGAGCAGTTCTTC.